This T cell receptor beta chain was retrieved from a study of cytomegalovirus exposure and HLA in healthy donors. The PCR had 60 Vbeta and 13 Jbeta primers. Assay: immunoSEQ multiplex PCR; the TCRdb copy retains only in-frame clones and omits some. The sample contains 150,000 to 180,000 clones, roughly 80% of which appear only once. Germline V gene data show CDR1 as MNHEY and CDR2 as SVGAGI. This CDR3 is built from 15 residues. V dropped 6 bases and J dropped 0; count of bases not matched to a gene: 2. Study results and caveats: The authors excluded some V segments, including TRBV6-2 and TRBV6-3, as indistinguishable. A missense DCLRE1C variant was associated with V- and J-gene trimming of TCR beta chains in a later analysis, and an independent cohort replicated the association. For cytomegalovirus status, the classifier reportedly gave diagnoses with high specificity and sensitivity.

As regards this clone: As yet, its antigen is unknown.

The source of this sequence is a woman in her thirties or forties in good health and CMV-seronegative. The sample consisted of PBMCs. The chain has TRBV6-5 and TRBJ2-3, with 11 bases that match TRBD2. The CDR3 region is CASSLAGGSTDTQYF. The CDR3 nucleotides read TGTGCCAGCAGCTTAGCGGGGGGGAGCACAGATACGCAGTATTTT.